Sequencing of this T cell receptor (beta chain) was carried out in a study of shared clonotypes between healthy human individuals. Study as a whole: Donors were a couple of women and three men aged 18 to 49. Study-level points and caveats: Naive CD4 clonotypes were shared across several donors at roughly 5%.

Repertoires were generated with immunoSEQ multiplex PCR, while TCRdb's copy carries only in-frame clones and drops some. Among a few hundred thousand clones listed, 65% were seen once. Germline CDR1 and CDR2: MDHEN and SYDVKM. J was trimmed by 6 bases and V by 0 bases; bases with no gene match: 8. The length of the CDR3 is 16 residues. About this clone: The antigen is unknown.

This TCR came from a young man in good health. Sequenced material: memory CD4+ T cells sorted from blood. The subset denotes: CD45RA-negative fraction. The chain joins TRBV28 to TRBJ2-7; the match to TRBD2 covers 10 bases. DNA for the CDR3: TGTGCCAGCAGTTTATGGTCACTAGCGGGAACGTTCGAGCAGTACTTC. This codes for CASSLWSLAGTFEQYF. The full variable domain, with the rest looked up from reference TRBV28 and TRBJ2-7, is DVKVTQSSRYLVKRTGEKVFLECVQDMDHENMFWYRQDPGLGLRLIYFSYDVKMKEKGDIPEGYSVSREKKERFSLILESASTNQTSMYLCASSLWSLAGTFEQYFGPGTRLTVT.